This record covers a single T cell receptor beta chain. This clonotype has ten or more counts. What this receptor recognizes is not known. Base qualities are not at hand, and no much larger clone is one base apart. Instrument on record: Illumina NovaSeq 6000. Using 5'RACE with constant-segment primers, TCRalpha and TCRbeta cDNA libraries were constructed, with sample barcodes and unique molecular identifiers added in the process. Trizol reagent was used to extract RNA from every sample. Libraries were amplified in two PCR steps, with a second sample barcode and Illumina TruSeq adapters added in the second step. Libraries were sequenced on an Illumina NovaSeq with 2 x 150 bp paired-end reads. For the original study's pipeline: Demultiplexing of reads and collapsing into UMI-guided consensus sequences were performed with migec v1.2.7. With mixcr v2.1.11, UMI consensuses were aligned to TRA and TRB V and J templates and assembled into clonotypes. Expanded or contracted clonotypes were those called significant by both edgeR and NoisET, with noise models trained on biological replicates. edgeR calls used a false discovery rate-adjusted p below 0.01 and a log2 fold-change threshold of 1. As an exploratory analysis of dynamics, max-normalized trajectories of the 1000 most abundant clonotypes were examined with PCA combined with hierarchical clustering. The CD4 or CD8 phenotype of responding clones was assigned using the separately sequenced CD4+ and CD8+ repertoires. The raw public reads went through TCRdb reprocessing: fastp at Q25, MiXCR clone calling, in-frame beta chains kept. Records with the same CDR3 protein are collapsed into one entry carrying the most frequent genes and DNA. What appears here as the V and J calls and clone size reflects TCRdb's work, not the paper's. This sample comprises about 240,000 distinct CDR3 sequences, 8.5% to 9.5% of them detected only once. The leading ten clones occupy 20% to 25% of the sample.

This record belongs to a study of T-cell memory formation after mild COVID-19 (dated by TCRdb to 2020 to 2023). Regarding the research as a whole: Most TCR sequence clusters were specific to one of the two donors. T-cell clones expanding and contracting after mild COVID-19 in a couple of donors were tracked by longitudinal TCRalpha and TCRbeta repertoire sequencing. Two young, previously healthy adult volunteers made up the cohort, one male and one female. What the work shows at the level of the full study, not this receptor alone: Clones contracting from day 15 to 85 had balanced CD4/CD8 phenotypes, while a second wave expanding from day 15 to 37 was biased towards CD4+. SARS-CoV-2 specificity was not confirmed for the second-wave clones peaking on day 37. The study included only a couple of mild cases, and larger cohorts that include severe cases with pre-infection samples were judged to be necessary. Some responding clones were detected in pre-infection memory, suggesting pre-existing cross-reactive memory T cells joined the SARS-CoV-2 response. Contracting CD4+ clones were found mainly in CM and EM memory subsets, while CD8+ clones were enriched in EMRA.

PBMCs were isolated by Ficoll-Paque density gradient centrifugation. The CDR3 spans 14 residues, from the cysteine through the phenylalanine. Solely the CDR3 DNA is kept, with 42 bases framed from the first base. The sequence derives from a man aged 18 to 30 who had mild COVID-19 (a few samples of this study predate the infection). The sample titles of this study are shuffled in the database, so cell type and time point are left out; the donor was told from shared clones. Source material: PBMCs or a T cell subset sorted from them (not recorded which). The rearrangement joined TRBV1 to TRBJ2-1; the D call of TRBD2 is as the table states it, not checked on the DNA. TRBV1 is a pseudogene locus. Here the CDR3 is given as CTSSLGTPVEGQFF. The bases are TGCACCAGCAGCCTGGGGACTCCGGTCGAGGGGCAGTTCTTC.